This is a list of T cell receptor beta chains from one sample in a study of T cell responses to AZD1222 COVID-19 vaccine. TCRdb's copy holds only in-frame clones and misses some; the assay was immunoSEQ multiplex PCR. The sample holds roughly 75,000 clones, 80% to 90% seen once. The sample was peripheral blood, taken 28 days after the second AZD1222 dose. The receptors here all came from an adult who received the AZD1222 COVID-19 vaccine. Each CDR3 is given without its conserved first and last residue. The order of the fields is J gene, V gene, CDR3 protein.

>TRBJ2-3|TRBV30
AWLEPTPHDTQY
>TRBJ1-1|TRBV5-6
ASSYGVGTEAF
>TRBJ1-5|TRBV7-6
ASSLDTYQPQH
>TRBJ2-7|TRBV12-3/TRBV12-4
ASSWTSYEQY
>TRBJ1-3|TRBV5-1
ASSLDQGGNSGNTIY
>TRBJ2-1|TRBV5-4
ASSLTSSYNEQF
>TRBJ2-7|TRBV28
ASKEPITYEQY
>TRBJ2-7|TRBV29-1
SVAGQPRHEQY
>TRBJ2-3|TRBV5-6
ASSGGLAGAPSTDTQY
>TRBJ1-1|TRBV7-6
ASSRPLPRTEGAF
>TRBJ1-5|TRBV19
ASPFHNSNQPQH
>TRBJ2-5|TRBV20-1
SATVGETQY
>TRBJ2-3|TRBV12-5
ASGPSTDTQY
>TRBJ2-5|TRBV19
ASSGGLAGQETQY
>TRBJ2-7|TRBV30
AWISGRGAGASYEQY
>TRBJ1-3|TRBV6-2/TRBV6-3
ASSLGAVGNTIY
>TRBJ1-5|TRBV7-8
ASSFDRGANQPQH
>TRBJ1-2|TRBV24-1
ATSEDSNYGYT
>TRBJ2-7|TRBV15
ATSRDRDRGQSYEQY
>TRBJ1-1|TRBV10-3
AIRALGVNTEAF
>TRBJ1-2|TRBV6-5
ASDTARPAPGT
>TRBJ2-7|TRBV28
ASKRGADTTYEQY
>TRBJ1-3|TRBV11-2
ASRPGTGNTGNTIY
>TRBJ2-1|TRBV7-9
ASSLPPGLAGARYNEQF